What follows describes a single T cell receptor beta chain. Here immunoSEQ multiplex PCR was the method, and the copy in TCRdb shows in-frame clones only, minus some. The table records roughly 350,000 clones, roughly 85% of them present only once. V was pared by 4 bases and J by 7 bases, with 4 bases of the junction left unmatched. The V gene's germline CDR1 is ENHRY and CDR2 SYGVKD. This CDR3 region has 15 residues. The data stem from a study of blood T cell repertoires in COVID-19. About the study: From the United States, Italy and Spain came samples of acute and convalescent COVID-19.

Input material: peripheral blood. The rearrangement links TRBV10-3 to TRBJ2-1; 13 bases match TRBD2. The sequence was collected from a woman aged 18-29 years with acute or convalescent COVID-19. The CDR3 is CAISVELAGGNEQFF. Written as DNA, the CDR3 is TGTGCCATCAGTGTGGAACTAGCGGGGGGGAATGAGCAGTTCTTC.